This TCR beta chain was recorded in a study of blood T cell repertoires in COVID-19. Study summary: The samples span acute and convalescent COVID-19 from the United States, Italy and Spain. PBMCs, B-cell-depleted T cells, or T cells were the source of the cDNA or gDNA that made up the material.

How the authors handled the data: Estimated nucleated cell counts came from reference gene primer amplification. Here immunoSEQ multiplex PCR was the method, and the copy in TCRdb shows in-frame clones only, minus some. V and J calls and clone size follow that table, whereas D and trimming were derived from the DNA. Altogether 20,000 to 25,000 clones are present, around 82% being singletons, with the ten largest covering around 13%. The sequencing input was peripheral blood. This clonotype was obtained from a man in his sixties with active COVID-19.

CDR3 in amino acids: CASSEPRGLDNEQFF. CDR3 DNA sequence: TGTGCCAGCAGTGAACCCAGGGGGCTGGACAATGAGCAGTTCTTC. V and J are TRBV2 and TRBJ2-1, with 8 bases that match TRBD1. Germline lookup yields CDR1 SNHLY and CDR2 FYNNEI. This CDR3 has 15 residues. J was trimmed by 5 bases and V by 2 bases; bases with no gene match: 5.